This TCR beta chain came from a study of memory CD4+ T cells and cytomegalovirus serostatus. The CDR3 totals 14 residues. Trimming pared 3 bases from V and 3 bases from J, leaving 11 bases between. Germline CDR1 and CDR2: LNHDA and SQIVND (reference sequence). Single viable CD3+CD4+CD8-CD45RO+ cells were sorted as the memory CD4+ T cells. Some clones are missing from TCRdb's copy, which holds only in-frame ones; the method was immunoSEQ multiplex PCR. The sample has 25,000 to 35,000 clones, approximately 72% seen once; the top ten hold around 0.66%. Sequencing used memory CD4+ T cells from blood. V usage is TRBV19 and J usage is TRBJ1-2; D may be TRBD1 (5 bases). The sequence was obtained from an adult in good health and CMV-seronegative. CDR3 amino acids: CASSIGGVDYGYTF. In DNA, the CDR3 is TGTGCCAGTAGTATTGGGGGAGTTGACTATGGCTACACCTTC.